The 28 T cell receptor beta chains listed next were all sequenced from one sample in a study of T cell responses to AZD1222 COVID-19 vaccine. Profiling relied on immunoSEQ multiplex PCR, and the TCRdb table lists in-frame clones only, not all of them. This table holds 95,000 to 150,000 clones, roughly 91% found once. The sequencing used peripheral blood, collected on day 0 of AZD1222 vaccination. These TCRs come from an adult in good health.

The chain employs TRBV7-2 and TRBJ2-1; maybe TRBD1 (5 bases). Trimming left V 1 base short and J 16 bases short, with 17 bases between. The germline V gene has CDR1 SGHTA and CDR2 FQGNSA. CDR3 length equals 13 residues. CDR3 bases: TGTGCCAGCAGCTTAGACCCCCCCGACAGACCTTTCTTC. This gives the protein CASSLDPPDRPFF.

The J gene is TRBJ1-6, the V gene TRBV27, with 7 bases aligning to TRBD1. Germline CDR1 is MNHEY and CDR2 is SMNVEV (reference sequence). There are 16 residues in the CDR3. Losses at the gene ends were 6 bases for V and 0 bases for J; bases not matched to a gene: 5. The CDR3 here is CASRTTGSSYNSPLHF. CDR3 bases: TGTGCCAGCAGGACGACAGGGAGCTCCTATAATTCACCCCTCCACTTT.

The V call is TRBV28, the J call TRBJ1-4; D unclear. The germline gives CDR1 MDHEN, CDR2 SYDVKM. Trimming stripped 6 bases from V and 3 bases from J, with 11 bases between. The CDR3 contains 14 residues. The CDR3 bases are TGTGCCAGCAGGAGAGAGAGGGCTAATGAAAAACTGTTTTTT. Its translation is CASRRERANEKLFF.

V gene TRBV19 combines with J gene TRBJ1-5; D gene ambiguous. V shed 7 bases and J shed 2 bases, with 24 bases lying between them. Germline lookup yields CDR1 LNHDA and CDR2 SQIVND (reference sequence). The CDR3 runs to 18 residues. The DNA for the CDR3 is TGTGCCAGTACCCCGCCTCCCAACCGGGTTGGGCGCAATCAGCCCCAGCATTTT. It translates to CASTPPPNRVGRNQPQHF.

The chain couples TRBV29-1 to TRBJ2-3, with 7 bases that match TRBD1. V was pared by 3 bases and J by 5 bases, with 11 bases of the junction left unmatched. The CDR3 extends over 15 amino acids. Germline V gene sequence: CDR1 SQVTM, CDR2 ANQGSEA. CDR3 nucleotide sequence: TGCAGCGTTGAGGTTACAGGGGTGTCTCGAGATACGCAGTATTTT. Translated: CSVEVTGVSRDTQYF.

The gene calls are TRBV18 and TRBJ2-7, with TRBD1 matching over 7 bases. The CDR3 spans 14 residues. V lost 3 bases and J lost 2; bases outside the gene matches: 4. CDR1 KGHSH and CDR2 LQKENI come from the germline V gene. This CDR3 reads CASSPGTDPYEQYF. CDR3 sequence (DNA): TGTGCCAGCTCACCCGGGACAGACCCCTACGAGCAGTACTTC.

This chain links TRBV9 with TRBJ2-1; a weak D match, TRBD2 (5 bases). The germline V gene encodes CDR1 SGDLS and CDR2 YYNGEE. Trimming pared 0 bases from V and 2 bases from J, leaving 9 bases between. This CDR3 spans 15 amino acids. The CDR3 sequence: CASSVAGFTYNEQFF. The DNA of the CDR3 is TGTGCCAGCAGCGTAGCGGGATTTACCTACAATGAGCAGTTCTTC. The entire variable domain, with the rest obtained from reference TRBV9 and TRBJ2-1, is as follows: DSGVTQTPKHLITATGQRVTLRCSPRSGDLSVYWYQQSLDQGLQFLIQYYNGEERAKGNILERFSAQQFPDLHSELNLSSLELGDSALYFCASSVAGFTYNEQFFGPGTRLTVL.

The chain couples TRBV18 to TRBJ2-1; TRBD1 aligns across 8 bases. The CDR3 runs to 14 residues. Trimming removed 5 bases from V and 9 bases from J; junction bases left unmatched: 9. Germline CDR1 is KGHSH and CDR2 is LQKENI. The CDR3 coding sequence is TGTGCCAGCTCATCGGATCCGGACAGGGCTGAGCAGTTCTTC. Protein: CASSSDPDRAEQFF. The full variable domain, rest sourced from reference TRBV18 and TRBJ2-1, is NAGVMQNPRHLVRRRGQEARLRCSPMKGHSHVYWYRQLPEEGLKFMVYLQKENIIDESGMPKERFSAEFPKEGPSILRIQQVVRGDSAAYFCASSSDPDRAEQFFGPGTRLTVL.

The chain is built from TRBV29-1 and TRBJ2-1; possibly TRBD2 for D (6 bases). There are 13 residues in the CDR3. Germline-derived CDR1 and CDR2 are SQVTM and ANQGSEA. The DNA of the CDR3 is TGCGCCTACGCCGGAAGTCGGGAGTATATTCTGTTCTTC. Its translation is CAYAGSREYILFF.

J is TRBJ1-1 and V is TRBV7-2; TRBD1 might be the D (5 bases). This CDR3 has 15 amino acids. The germline gives CDR1 SGHTA, CDR2 FQGNSA. V was shortened by 3 bases and J by 1 base, with 12 bases between the two germline ends. CDR3 bases: TGTGCCAGCAGCTTCGGGCGGGGACGGAACACTGAAGCTTTCTTT. Translated, it gives CASSFGRGRNTEAFF.

The gene calls are TRBV6-5 and TRBJ2-3, with unresolved D. Trimming left V 6 bases short and J 5 bases short, with 15 bases between. From germline, CDR1 is MNHEY and CDR2 SVGAGI. The CDR3 length is 14 residues. The CDR3 bases are TGTGCCAGCAGACCGCCGGGTGTTGGAGATACGCAGTATTTT. It codes for CASRPPGVGDTQYF.

The chain employs TRBV5-1 and TRBJ1-6; a possible D gene is TRBD1 (6 bases). Germline CDR1 and CDR2: SGHRS and YFSETQ. There are 16 residues in the CDR3. Trimming took 4 bases from V and 7 from J, leaving 18 bases between them. In nucleotides, the CDR3 is TGCGCCAGCAGCCCAACTCCAGACAGGACCAATTCACCCCTCCACTTT. Protein sequence: CASSPTPDRTNSPLHF.

The chain carries TRBV9 and TRBJ1-6; tentative D call: TRBD1 (5 bases). Trimming took 4 bases from V and 8 from J, leaving 16 bases between them. The CDR3 is made up of 15 amino acids. CDR1 and CDR2 (germline): SGDLS, YYNGEE. The CDR3 nucleotides read TGTGCCAGCAGCCTGCATGCAGGGTGGGATTCACCCCTCCACTTT. Translated, it gives CASSLHAGWDSPLHF.

The CDR3 DNA reads as TGTGCCAGCAGCGTGGGGACTAGCGGTTACAATGAGCAGTTCTTC. Its protein product is CASSVGTSGYNEQFF. V usage is TRBV9 and J usage is TRBJ2-1; 11 bases line up with TRBD2. This CDR3 region has 15 residues. Germline V gene data show CDR1 as SGDLS and CDR2 as YYNGEE. V shed 2 bases and J 4 bases; nucleotides not matched to a gene: 2.

V and J are TRBV27 and TRBJ1-4; D is uncertain. The CDR3 contains 13 residues. Deletions cut 5 bases from V and 7 bases from J, with 11 bases between. CDR1 is MNHEY and CDR2 is SMNVEV in the germline V gene (reference sequence). Here the CDR3 DNA reads TGTGCCAGCAGTCCGGACCGGGGTGAAAAACTGTTTTTT. Protein sequence: CASSPDRGEKLFF.

Worth noting for this clone: The sample holds other DNA sequences that translate to the same CDR3. The rearrangement uses TRBV30 and TRBJ1-5; D remains ambiguous. The germline V and J ends were trimmed by 0 bases and 4 bases, with 7 bases remaining between them. This CDR3 region has 13 residues. Germline V CDR1 and CDR2: GTSNPN, SVGIG (reference sequence). Written as DNA, the CDR3 is TGTGCCTGGAGTGTACAGAGTAATCAGCCCCAGCATTTT. This gives the protein CAWSVQSNQPQHF.

The chain employs TRBV19 and TRBJ2-1; TRBD1 matches at 7 bases. This CDR3 has 15 residues. CDR1 and CDR2 from the germline V gene are LNHDA and SQIVND (reference sequence). V was clipped by 5 bases and J by 4 bases; unmatched bases: 8. CDR3 in amino acids: CASSLQGPGYNEQFF. CDR3 DNA: TGTGCCAGTAGTTTACAGGGGCCAGGATACAATGAGCAGTTCTTC.

J is TRBJ2-5 and V is TRBV27; 8 bases agree with TRBD1. This CDR3 is built from 13 residues. Germline CDR1 and CDR2: MNHEY and SMNVEV (reference sequence). Trimming at V came to 5 bases and at J to 5 bases, leaving 4 bases not matched to a gene. CDR3 in DNA: TGTGCCAGCAGTCCCTGGACAGGGGAGACCCAGTACTTC. It encodes CASSPWTGETQYF.

V gene TRBV9 combines with J gene TRBJ2-6; D gene uncertain. CDR3 size: 16 residues. V was trimmed by 0 bases and J by 0 bases, leaving 7 bases between them. Per germline, CDR1 SGDLS and CDR2 YYNGEE. Here the CDR3 reads CASSVDRVSGANVLTF. The CDR3 nucleotides are TGTGCCAGCAGCGTAGATCGGGTCTCTGGGGCCAACGTCCTGACTTTC.

CDR3 sequence: CSVETGVTEAFF. The CDR3 DNA reads as TGCAGCGTTGAAACAGGGGTAACTGAAGCTTTCTTT. The chain couples TRBV29-1 to TRBJ1-1; 7 bases match TRBD1. From germline, CDR1 is SQVTM and CDR2 ANQGSEA. The CDR3 totals 12 residues. With 2 bases clipped from V and 5 bases from J, the junction kept 2 bases outside the gene matches.

This sequence joins TRBV6-5 and TRBJ2-3; D is undetermined. Germline CDR1 is MNHEY and CDR2 is SVGAGI. V dropped 0 bases and J dropped 3 bases, with 7 bases sitting between them. This CDR3 spans 14 amino acids. The CDR3 DNA reads TGTGCCAGCAGTTACTCGAAAGGGACAGATACGCAGTATTTT. The encoded protein is CASSYSKGTDTQYF.

The chain couples TRBV6-1 to TRBJ1-2; maybe TRBD1 (5 bases). V gave up 1 base and J gave up 1 base, with 7 bases separating them. The V gene's germline CDR1 is MNHNS and CDR2 SASEGT. The CDR3 has 14 amino acids. CDR3 nucleotide sequence: TGTGCCAGCAGTGAAGGGGGGTTTAACTATGGCTACACCTTC. The encoded protein is CASSEGGFNYGYTF.

The J gene is TRBJ2-1, the V gene TRBV7-2, with 8 bases identical to TRBD2. With 6 bases clipped from V and 7 bases from J, the junction kept 14 bases outside the gene matches. The germline V gene has CDR1 SGHTA and CDR2 FQGNSA. The CDR3 consists of 16 residues. Here the CDR3 DNA reads TGTGCCAGCAGATCTAGGTCAGCGGGAGCGAAAAATGAGCAGTTCTTC. It codes for CASRSRSAGAKNEQFF.

This clone was seen once. The V gene is TRBV27, the J gene TRBJ1-2; D unresolved. Trimming stripped 4 bases from V and 4 bases from J, with 13 bases between. The CDR3 consists of 14 residues. Germline assignment: CDR1 MNHEY and CDR2 SMNVEV (reference sequence). CDR3 sequence reads: CASSSLGYGYGYTF. In DNA, the CDR3 is TGTGCCAGCAGTTCCTTGGGTTACGGCTATGGCTACACCTTC.

This rearrangement joins TRBV9 to TRBJ2-3; D gene ambiguous. The length of the CDR3 is 11 residues. V gave up 0 bases and J gave up 6 bases, with 2 bases separating them. The V gene's germline CDR1 is SGDLS and CDR2 YYNGEE. The CDR3 coding sequence is TGTGCCAGCAGCGTAGGGGATACGCAGTATTTT. This sequence encodes CASSVGDTQYF.

This chain uses TRBV5-1 with TRBJ1-1; D is unclear. V dropped 0 bases and J dropped 4 bases, with 10 bases sitting between them. CDR1 is SGHRS, CDR2 YFSETQ, per germline. The CDR3 sequence is 14 residues long. Here the CDR3 reads CASSLVPLSTEAFF. CDR3 nucleotide sequence: TGCGCCAGCAGCTTGGTCCCGCTTTCCACTGAAGCTTTCTTT.

This clone turned up a few times. The chain combines TRBV18 with TRBJ1-4; tentative D call: TRBD1 (6 bases). The germline CDR1 and CDR2 sequences are KGHSH and LQKENI. Deletions cut 2 bases from V and 4 bases from J, with 11 bases between. The CDR3 has 15 amino acids. This chain's CDR3 is CASSPGRGGNEKLFF. The CDR3 DNA reads TGTGCCAGCTCACCAGGCAGGGGTGGTAATGAAAAACTGTTTTTT.

This rearrangement joins TRBV25-1 to TRBJ2-5; D unclear. Between the trimmed V and J ends, which lost 4 bases and 2 bases, there was a span of 8 bases. In germline, CDR1 is MGHDK, CDR2 SYGVNS. The CDR3 contains 13 residues. The CDR3 region has the DNA TGTGCCAGCAGTGCAAGGGTACAAGAGACCCAGTACTTC. Amino acid sequence: CASSARVQETQYF.